This passage covers 21 T cell receptor beta chains from one sample sequenced in a study of T cells after yellow fever vaccination (dated by TCRdb to between 2018 and 2021). The sample's treatment or condition label, decoded: live attenuated yellow fever vaccine strain. Libraries were prepared through 5' RACE. This sample was sequenced with an Illumina NovaSeq 6000. TCRdb trimmed public reads at Q25 via fastp, called clones via MiXCR and kept in-frame beta chains. Here each entry gathers all rows of one CDR3 protein and keeps the most common genes and DNA. Present in this sample are hundreds of thousands of distinct CDR3 sequences, roughly a sixth of which were seen just once. Roughly a sixth of the sample is in the top ten clones. The sequences come from PBMCs, collected before the yellow fever booster vaccination. These receptors originate from a man between 18 and 29 years old who received the YFV17D yellow fever vaccine.

Here the CDR3 DNA reads TGTGCCATCGGGACTAGCGGGGGACAAGAGACCCAGTACTTC. Protein product: CAIGTSGGQETQYF. J is TRBJ2-5 and V is TRBV10-3; TRBD2 matches 14 bases. With V trimmed by 8 bases and J by 2 bases, 1 base remained unmatched. The germline CDR1 and CDR2 sequences are ENHRY and SYGVKD. CDR3 length: 14 amino acids.

The rearrangement links TRBV6-1 to TRBJ2-1, with D unresolved. Germline lookup yields CDR1 MNHNS and CDR2 SASEGT. The CDR3 totals 12 residues. Trimming shortened V by 6 bases and J by 8 bases, and 11 bases separated the two germline ends. The CDR3: CASREAWDEQFF. The CDR3 DNA sequence: TGTGCCAGCAGAGAGGCCTGGGATGAGCAGTTCTTC.

This clonotype was seen only a few times. The chain links TRBV5-6 to TRBJ2-3, with unresolved D. Trimming took off 0 bases at V and 5 bases at J, with 7 bases between the two ends. The V gene's germline CDR1 is SGHDT and CDR2 YYEEEE. This CDR3 contains 13 residues. Written as DNA, the CDR3 is TGTGCCAGCAGCTTGGCAAGTAGAGATACGCAGTATTTT. Translating it yields CASSLASRDTQYF. Combining the CDR3 with reference TRBV5-6 and TRBJ2-3 gives the whole variable domain DAGVTQSPTHLIKTRGQQVTLRCSPKSGHDTVSWYQQALGQGPQFIFQYYEEEERQRGNFPDRFSGHQFPNYSSELNVNALLLGDSALYLCASSLASRDTQYFGPGTRLTVL.

The genes are TRBV7-6 and TRBJ2-5; D tentatively fits TRBD1 or TRBD2 (5 bases each). Per germline, CDR1 SGHVS and CDR2 FNYEAQ. The CDR3 is made up of 15 amino acids. Trimming stripped 3 bases from V and 5 bases from J, with 16 bases between. The CDR3 spells CASSFSGTSEETQYF. As DNA, the CDR3 is TGTGCCAGCAGCTTCTCAGGGACCTCGGAGGAGACCCAGTACTTC.

V usage is TRBV28 and J usage is TRBJ2-7; D is ambiguous. The CDR3 is 12 residues long. V lost 8 bases to trimming and J lost 3 bases, with 11 bases between them. Germline-derived CDR1 and CDR2 are MDHEN and SYDVKM. The CDR3 nucleotides are TGTGCCAGCGGTTCTCAGTACTACGAGCAGTACGTC. Protein product: CASGSQYYEQYV.

This clonotype was picked up a small number of times. In DNA form, the CDR3 reads TGTGCCAGCAGTTTACAGGTTAGCAATCAGCCCCAGCATTTT. Its translation is CASSLQVSNQPQHF. This chain links TRBV28 with TRBJ1-5, with no clear D. Per germline, CDR1 MDHEN and CDR2 SYDVKM. The V end lost 2 bases, the J end lost 0 bases, and 5 bases lay between the germline ends. The CDR3 extends over 14 amino acids.

This clonotype was seen a handful of times. This rearrangement joins TRBV11-2 to TRBJ1-3; unclear D gene. The CDR3 contains 14 residues. V lost 10 bases and J lost 0, with 13 bases in between. CDR1 SGHAT and CDR2 FQNNGV come from the germline V gene. In DNA form, the CDR3 reads TGTGCCACCCGAGGAGGCTCCTCTGGAAACACCATATATTTT. This codes for CATRGGSSGNTIYF.

V is TRBV4-2 and J is TRBJ2-7; no firm D call. CDR1 is LGHNA, CDR2 YNFKEQ, per germline. The CDR3 runs to 14 residues. V was pared by 1 base and J by 0 bases, with 7 bases between. CDR3 in amino acids: CASSQGGFSYEQYF. The CDR3 DNA follows: TGTGCCAGCAGCCAAGGGGGTTTCTCCTACGAGCAGTACTTC.

This clonotype was counted a few times. The chain links TRBV7-2 to TRBJ2-5; 9 nucleotides agree with TRBD2. This CDR3 has 17 amino acids. CDR1 is SGHTA and CDR2 is FQGNSA in the germline V gene. V was clipped by 1 base and J by 2 bases; unmatched bases: 8. The CDR3, as DNA: TGTGCCAGCAGCTTAGGAGGGGCGGGGGGGCGGCAAGAGACCCAGTACTTC. It codes for CASSLGGAGGRQETQYF.

The chain recombines TRBV10-3 with TRBJ1-5; TRBD1 might be the D (5 bases). This CDR3 has 13 residues. V lost 2 bases, J lost 4 bases, and 6 bases lay in between. CDR1 and CDR2 from the germline V gene are ENHRY and SYGVKD. The CDR3 DNA reads TGTGCCATCAGTGAGGGGGGTAATCAGCCCCAGCATTTT. Amino acid sequence: CAISEGGNQPQHF.

The chain employs TRBV29-1 and TRBJ2-2, with D maybe TRBD1 (5 bases). The V end was cut by 7 bases, the J end by 3 bases, with 15 bases between. Germline-derived CDR1 and CDR2 are SQVTM and ANQGSEA. The CDR3 runs to 14 residues. CDR3 in amino acids: CSAVKGRDTGELFF. CDR3 nucleotide sequence: TGCAGCGCTGTGAAGGGGCGTGACACCGGGGAGCTGTTTTTT.

The chain uses TRBV2 and TRBJ2-7; no clear D. CDR1 is SNHLY and CDR2 is FYNNEI in the germline V gene. V was cut by 0 bases and J by 6 bases, with 3 bases left in between. The CDR3 loop spans 11 amino acids. CDR3 amino acids: CASSEAGEQYF. CDR3 coding DNA: TGTGCCAGCAGTGAAGCGGGCGAGCAGTACTTC.

This clonotype was observed a few times. The V call is TRBV18, the J call TRBJ2-4; D is uncertain. This CDR3 region has 18 residues. Germline V gene data show CDR1 as KGHSH and CDR2 as LQKENI. V lost 2 bases and J lost 0, with 17 bases in between. CDR3 in amino acids: CASSPMVVQIIAKNIQYF. The CDR3 DNA reads TGTGCCAGCTCACCAATGGTGGTACAGATCATAGCCAAAAACATTCAGTACTTC. The full variable domain, with the rest looked up from reference TRBV18 and TRBJ2-4, is NAGVMQNPRHLVRRRGQEARLRCSPMKGHSHVYWYRQLPEEGLKFMVYLQKENIIDESGMPKERFSAEFPKEGPSILRIQQVVRGDSAAYFCASSPMVVQIIAKNIQYFGAGTRLSVL.

The chain has TRBV10-3 and TRBJ2-5, with TRBD2 identical over 9 bases. Germline CDR1 ENHRY, CDR2 SYGVKD. The CDR3 has 15 residues. Losses at the gene ends were 2 bases for V and 5 bases for J; bases not matched to a gene: 6. CDR3 residues: CAISEGAGGLETQYF. The CDR3 region has the DNA TGTGCCATCAGTGAGGGAGCGGGGGGCCTGGAGACCCAGTACTTC.

The chain couples TRBV20-1 to TRBJ2-1, with a tentative D call TRBD1 (6 bases). The germline gives CDR1 DFQATT, CDR2 SNEGSKA (reference sequence). The V end lost 5 bases, the J end lost 1 base, and 12 bases lay between the germline ends. This CDR3 is 14 amino acids long. CDR3 nucleotide sequence: TGCAGTGCTCCGCGGACAGAGTCCTACAATGAGCAGTTCTTC. Its protein is CSAPRTESYNEQFF.

This clonotype was counted only a few times. This chain links TRBV7-6 with TRBJ2-5; possible D gene TRBD2, 5 bases. CDR3 size: 13 residues. Trimming left V 5 bases short and J 9 bases short, with 16 bases between. Per the germline V gene, CDR1 is SGHVS and CDR2 is FNYEAQ. CDR3 nucleotide sequence: TGTGCCAGCAGCAACCGGGCCGACGGGGCCCAGTACTTC. Translation gives CASSNRADGAQYF.

This clonotype has a handful of counts. This chain joins TRBV7-3 and TRBJ1-6; D is uncertain. The CDR3 has 13 amino acids. CDR1 is SGHTA, CDR2 FQGTGA, per germline. Trimming took 7 bases from V and 5 from J, leaving 9 bases between them. The CDR3 sequence is CASKAAHNSPLHF. DNA of the CDR3: TGTGCCAGCAAGGCCGCCCATAATTCACCCCTCCACTTT.

The table lists this clonotype with a few counts. The V and J genes are TRBV4-2 and TRBJ2-5, with 10 bases fitting TRBD1. This CDR3 spans 14 amino acids. The V gene end was trimmed by 2 bases and the J gene end by 5 bases; junction bases not matched to a gene: 2. CDR1 and CDR2 from the germline V gene are LGHNA and YNFKEQ. For the CDR3, the DNA is TGTGCCAGCAGCCAACCGGACAGGGGGGAGACCCAGTACTTC. Amino acids: CASSQPDRGETQYF.

This clonotype turned up a few times. This sequence joins TRBV7-2 and TRBJ2-5, with D possibly matching TRBD1 (5 bases). The V gene lost 5 bases and the J gene lost 2 bases, with 12 bases spanning the gap. Germline V gene lookup returns CDR1 SGHTA and CDR2 FQGNSA. This CDR3 comprises 14 residues. DNA for the CDR3: TGTGCCAGCAGCCGAAACCAGGGTCAAGAGACCCAGTACTTC. Translating gives CASSRNQGQETQYF.

This clonotype was counted a few times. The chain carries TRBV10-3 and TRBJ1-5; TRBD1 might be the D (6 bases). Germline V gives CDR1 ENHRY, CDR2 SYGVKD. CDR3 length: 17 residues. V gave up 0 bases and J gave up 4 bases, with 16 bases separating them. The CDR3 region has the DNA TGTGCCATCAGTGAGTCGGGGGGGATGGGGGCAAATCAGCCCCAGCATTTT. It encodes CAISESGGMGANQPQHF.

Remarks on this clonotype: A read error may account for a junction end that differs from germline. The chain uses TRBV20-1 and TRBJ1-2; D not certain. Germline lookup yields CDR1 DFQATT and CDR2 SNEGSKA (reference sequence). The CDR3 length is 11 residues. CDR3 DNA: TGTGGGCAGGCGGTAAACTATGGCTACACCTTC. Encoded protein: CGQAVNYGYTF.